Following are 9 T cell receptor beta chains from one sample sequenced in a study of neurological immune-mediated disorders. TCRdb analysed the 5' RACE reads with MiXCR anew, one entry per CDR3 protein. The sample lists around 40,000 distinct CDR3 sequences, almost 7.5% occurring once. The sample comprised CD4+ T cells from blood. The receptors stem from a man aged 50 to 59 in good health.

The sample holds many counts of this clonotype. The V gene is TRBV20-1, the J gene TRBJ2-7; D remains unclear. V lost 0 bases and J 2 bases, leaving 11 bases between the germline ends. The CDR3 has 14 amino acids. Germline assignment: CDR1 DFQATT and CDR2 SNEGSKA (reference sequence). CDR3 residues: CSARDSGYPYEQYF. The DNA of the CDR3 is TGCAGTGCTAGAGATTCGGGTTATCCCTACGAGCAGTACTTC.

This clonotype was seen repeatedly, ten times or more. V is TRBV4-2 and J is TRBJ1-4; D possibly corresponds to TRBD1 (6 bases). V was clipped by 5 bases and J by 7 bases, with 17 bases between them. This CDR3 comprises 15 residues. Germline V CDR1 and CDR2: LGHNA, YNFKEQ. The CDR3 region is CASSGKLGAFEKLFF. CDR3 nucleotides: TGTGCCAGCAGCGGTAAGCTGGGGGCTTTTGAAAAACTGTTTTTT.

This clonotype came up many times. CDR3 sequence (DNA): TGTGCCAGCAGCCTTCGCTCCTCTGGGGCCAACGTCCTGACTTTC. This sequence encodes CASSLRSSGANVLTF. The gene calls are TRBV7-2 and TRBJ2-6; D remains unclear. Germline-derived CDR1 and CDR2 are SGHTA and FQGNSA. This CDR3 has 15 residues. The V gene lost 5 bases and the J gene lost 0 bases, with 8 bases spanning the gap.

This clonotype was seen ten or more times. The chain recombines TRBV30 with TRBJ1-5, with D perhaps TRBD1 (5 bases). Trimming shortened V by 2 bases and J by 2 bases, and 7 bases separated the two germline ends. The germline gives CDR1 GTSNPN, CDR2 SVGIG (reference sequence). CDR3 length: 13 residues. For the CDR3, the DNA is TGTGCCTGGAGTTTACAGGGCAATCAGCCCCAGCATTTT. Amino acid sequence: CAWSLQGNQPQHF.

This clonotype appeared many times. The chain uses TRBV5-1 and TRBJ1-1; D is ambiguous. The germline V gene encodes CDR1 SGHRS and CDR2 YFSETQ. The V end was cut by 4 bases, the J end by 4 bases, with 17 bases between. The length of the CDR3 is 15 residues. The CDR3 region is CASSLLEWGGTEAFF. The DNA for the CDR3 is TGCGCCAGCAGCCTCCTCGAGTGGGGAGGCACTGAAGCTTTCTTT.

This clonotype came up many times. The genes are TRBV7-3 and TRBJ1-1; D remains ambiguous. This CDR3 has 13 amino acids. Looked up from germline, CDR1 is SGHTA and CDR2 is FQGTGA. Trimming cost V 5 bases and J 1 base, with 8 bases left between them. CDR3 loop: CASSPSSNTEAFF. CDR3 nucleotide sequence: TGTGCCAGCAGCCCCTCGTCGAACACTGAAGCTTTCTTT.

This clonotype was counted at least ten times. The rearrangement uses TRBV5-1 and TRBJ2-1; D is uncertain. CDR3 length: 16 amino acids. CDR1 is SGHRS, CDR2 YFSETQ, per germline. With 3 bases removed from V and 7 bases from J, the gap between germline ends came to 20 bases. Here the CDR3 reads CASSWTPSKGRNEQFF. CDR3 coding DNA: TGCGCCAGCAGCTGGACGCCGTCGAAGGGTCGAAATGAGCAGTTCTTC.

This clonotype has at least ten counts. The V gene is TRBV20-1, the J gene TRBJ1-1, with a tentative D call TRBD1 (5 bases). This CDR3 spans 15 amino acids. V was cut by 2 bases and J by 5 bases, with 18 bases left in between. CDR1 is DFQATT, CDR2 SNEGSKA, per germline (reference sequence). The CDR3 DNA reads TGCAGTGCTAGAAGACTTGAGGGGTTTAATACTGAAGCTTTCTTT. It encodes CSARRLEGFNTEAFF.

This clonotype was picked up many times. The CDR3 here is CASSLGQGARKTQYF. CDR3 bases: TGCGCCAGCAGCTTGGGTCAGGGGGCGCGAAAGACCCAGTACTTC. V is TRBV5-1 and J is TRBJ2-5, with 8 nucleotides matching TRBD1. The CDR3 covers 15 residues. The germline CDR1 and CDR2 sequences are SGHRS and YFSETQ. J gave up 6 bases and V 0 bases, and 7 bases lay outside the gene matches.